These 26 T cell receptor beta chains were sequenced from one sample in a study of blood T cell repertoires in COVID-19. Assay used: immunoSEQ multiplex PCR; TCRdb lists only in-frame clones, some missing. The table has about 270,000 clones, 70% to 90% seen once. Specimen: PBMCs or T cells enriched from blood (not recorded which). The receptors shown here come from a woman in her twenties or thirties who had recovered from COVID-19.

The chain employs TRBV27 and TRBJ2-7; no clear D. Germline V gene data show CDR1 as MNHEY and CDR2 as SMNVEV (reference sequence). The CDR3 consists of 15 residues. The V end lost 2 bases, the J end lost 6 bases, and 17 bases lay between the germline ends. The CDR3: CASSLRAPSLREQYF. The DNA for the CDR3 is TGTGCCAGCAGTTTAAGAGCGCCATCCCTACGCGAGCAGTACTTC.

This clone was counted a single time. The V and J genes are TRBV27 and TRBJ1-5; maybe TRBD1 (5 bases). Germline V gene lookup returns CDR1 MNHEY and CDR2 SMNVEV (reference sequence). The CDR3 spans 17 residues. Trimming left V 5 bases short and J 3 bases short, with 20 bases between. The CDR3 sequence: CASSLTPTAYYNQPQHF. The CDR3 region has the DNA TGTGCCAGCAGTCTCACCCCGACAGCCTACTACAATCAGCCCCAGCATTTT.

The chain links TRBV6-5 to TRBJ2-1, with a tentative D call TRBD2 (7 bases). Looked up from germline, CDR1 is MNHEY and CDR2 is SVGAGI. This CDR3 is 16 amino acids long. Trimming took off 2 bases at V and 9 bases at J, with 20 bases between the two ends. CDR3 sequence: CASSYGAGASGSEQFF. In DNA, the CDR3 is TGTGCCAGCAGTTACGGGGCGGGGGCCTCCGGTAGTGAGCAGTTCTTC.

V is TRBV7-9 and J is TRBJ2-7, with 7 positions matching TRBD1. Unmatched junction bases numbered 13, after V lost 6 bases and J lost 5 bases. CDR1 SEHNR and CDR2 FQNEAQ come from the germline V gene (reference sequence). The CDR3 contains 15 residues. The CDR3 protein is CASRSPGQRRNEQYF. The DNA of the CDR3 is TGTGCCAGCAGAAGCCCGGGACAGAGGAGGAACGAGCAGTACTTC.

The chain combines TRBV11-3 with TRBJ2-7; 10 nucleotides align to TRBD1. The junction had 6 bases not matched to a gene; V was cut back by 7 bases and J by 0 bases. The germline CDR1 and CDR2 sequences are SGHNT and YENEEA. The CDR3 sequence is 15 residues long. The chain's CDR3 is CASKGDRGVSYEQYF. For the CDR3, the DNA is TGTGCCAGCAAAGGGGACAGGGGCGTCTCCTACGAGCAGTACTTC.

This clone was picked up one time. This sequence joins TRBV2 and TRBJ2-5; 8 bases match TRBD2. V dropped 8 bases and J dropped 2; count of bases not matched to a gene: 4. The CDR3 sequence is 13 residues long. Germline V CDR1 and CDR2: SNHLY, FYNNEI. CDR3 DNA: TGTGCCAGCCTCCCGGGGGGGCAAGAGACCCAGTACTTC. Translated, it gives CASLPGGQETQYF.

As DNA, the CDR3 is TGTGCCAGCACGCGGCTAAATGAGCAGTTCTTC. Its protein is CASTRLNEQFF. The J gene is TRBJ2-1, the V gene TRBV2; no reliable D call. This CDR3 has 11 amino acids. Trimming left V 7 bases short and J 7 bases short, with 8 bases between. CDR1 and CDR2 from the germline V gene are SNHLY and FYNNEI.

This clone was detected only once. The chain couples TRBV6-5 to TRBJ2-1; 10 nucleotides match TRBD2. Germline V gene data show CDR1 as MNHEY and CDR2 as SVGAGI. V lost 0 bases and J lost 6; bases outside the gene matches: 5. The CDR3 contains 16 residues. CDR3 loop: CASSYSRLAGANEQFF. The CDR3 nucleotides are TGTGCCAGCAGTTACTCGCGGCTAGCGGGAGCCAATGAGCAGTTCTTC.

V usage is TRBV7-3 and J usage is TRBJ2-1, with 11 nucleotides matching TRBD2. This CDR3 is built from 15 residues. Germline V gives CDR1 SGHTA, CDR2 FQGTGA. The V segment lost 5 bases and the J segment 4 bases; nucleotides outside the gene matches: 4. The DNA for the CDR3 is TGTGCCAGCAGCGCCGGGACTAGCGGTTACAATGAGCAGTTCTTC. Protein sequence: CASSAGTSGYNEQFF.

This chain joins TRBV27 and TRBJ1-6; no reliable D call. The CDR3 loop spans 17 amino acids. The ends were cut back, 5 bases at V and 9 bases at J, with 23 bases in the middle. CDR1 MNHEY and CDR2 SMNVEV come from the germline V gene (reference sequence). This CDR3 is CASSHYPPPTGSSPLHF. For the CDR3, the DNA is TGTGCCAGCAGTCATTACCCTCCTCCGACTGGGAGTTCACCCCTCCACTTT.

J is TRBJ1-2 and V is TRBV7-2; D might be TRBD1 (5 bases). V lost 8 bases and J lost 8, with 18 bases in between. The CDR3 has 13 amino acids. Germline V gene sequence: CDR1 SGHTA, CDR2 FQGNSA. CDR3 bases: TGTGCCAGCCTCGCACAGGTGAAGTCCGGCTACACCTTC. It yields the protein CASLAQVKSGYTF.

The CDR3 coding sequence is TGCGCCAGCAGCGCGAGCGTGGAGACCCAGTACTTC. Residues: CASSASVETQYF. The chain links TRBV5-1 to TRBJ2-5; D uncertain. Germline-derived CDR1 and CDR2 are SGHRS and YFSETQ. The CDR3 has 12 amino acids. Trimming removed 4 bases at V and 5 bases at J, with 9 bases between.

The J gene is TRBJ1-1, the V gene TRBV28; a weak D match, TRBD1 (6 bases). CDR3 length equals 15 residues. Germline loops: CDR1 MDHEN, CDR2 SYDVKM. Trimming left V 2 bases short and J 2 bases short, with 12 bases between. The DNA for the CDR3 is TGTGCCAGCAGTTTAGTGGGGGCGCTTAACACTGAAGCTTTCTTT. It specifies CASSLVGALNTEAFF.

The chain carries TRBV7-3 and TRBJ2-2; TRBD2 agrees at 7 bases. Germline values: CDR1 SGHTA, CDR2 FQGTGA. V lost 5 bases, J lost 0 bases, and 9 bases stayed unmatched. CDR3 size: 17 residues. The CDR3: CASSTTLARSNTGELFF. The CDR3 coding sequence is TGTGCCAGCAGCACTACACTAGCGAGATCGAACACCGGGGAGCTGTTTTTT.

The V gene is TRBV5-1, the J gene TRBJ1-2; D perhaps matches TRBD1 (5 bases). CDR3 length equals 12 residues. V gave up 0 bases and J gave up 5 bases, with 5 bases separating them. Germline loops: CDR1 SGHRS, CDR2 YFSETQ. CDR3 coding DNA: TGCGCCAGCAGCTTGGAGGGGTATGGCTACACCTTC. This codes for CASSLEGYGYTF.

As DNA, the CDR3 is TGTGCCAGCGGCTCTTTCCTTAGCGGGATTGGGGAGCTGTTTTTT. Amino acid sequence: CASGSFLSGIGELFF. V is TRBV7-2 and J is TRBJ2-2, with 8 bases that match TRBD2. CDR1 is SGHTA, CDR2 FQGNSA, per germline. V lost 8 bases, J lost 8 bases, and 13 bases stayed unmatched. This CDR3 has 15 residues.

CDR3 nucleotides: TGTGCCAGCAGCCTAACAGGGGGCAATCGTGGCTACACCTTC. This codes for CASSLTGGNRGYTF. This rearrangement joins TRBV27 to TRBJ1-2; 9 bases agree with TRBD1. V was clipped by 6 bases and J by 7 bases; unmatched bases: 9. The CDR3 length is 14 residues. Looked up from germline, CDR1 is MNHEY and CDR2 is SMNVEV (reference sequence).

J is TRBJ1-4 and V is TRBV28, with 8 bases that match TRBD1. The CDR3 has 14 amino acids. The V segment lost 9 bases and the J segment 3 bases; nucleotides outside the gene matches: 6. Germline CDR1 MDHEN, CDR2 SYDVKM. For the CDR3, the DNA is TGTGCCAGTCATCTACAGGGGGCTAATGAAAAACTGTTTTTT. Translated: CASHLQGANEKLFF.

CDR3 nucleotides: TGTGCCAGCAGTGAATTCGGCAGGGTGAGAGGCGACTATGGCTACACCTTC. The encoded protein is CASSEFGRVRGDYGYTF. This chain links TRBV2 with TRBJ1-2; possible D gene TRBD1, 5 bases. CDR3 size: 17 residues. Germline assignment: CDR1 SNHLY and CDR2 FYNNEI. V shed 2 bases and J shed 3 bases, with 19 bases lying between them.

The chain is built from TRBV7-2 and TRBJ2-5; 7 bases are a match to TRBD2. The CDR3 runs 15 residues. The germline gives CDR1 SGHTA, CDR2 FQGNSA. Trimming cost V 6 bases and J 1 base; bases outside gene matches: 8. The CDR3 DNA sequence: TGTGCCAGCAGTTACACTCTAGCGGCCCAAGAGACCCAGTACTTC. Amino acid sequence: CASSYTLAAQETQYF.

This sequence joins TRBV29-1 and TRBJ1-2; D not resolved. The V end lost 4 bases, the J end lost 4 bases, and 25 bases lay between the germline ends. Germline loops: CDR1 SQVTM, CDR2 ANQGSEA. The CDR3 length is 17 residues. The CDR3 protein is CSVGGRLNKAGSYGYTF. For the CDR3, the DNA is TGCAGCGTTGGAGGTCGGCTAAACAAGGCGGGGAGCTATGGCTACACCTTC.

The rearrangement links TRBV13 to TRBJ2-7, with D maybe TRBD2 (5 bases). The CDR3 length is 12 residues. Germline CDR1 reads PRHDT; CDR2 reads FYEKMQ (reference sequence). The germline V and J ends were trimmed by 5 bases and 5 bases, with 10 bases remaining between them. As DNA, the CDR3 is TGTGCCAGCAGCCCGATGCGGGACGAGCAGTACTTC. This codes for CASSPMRDEQYF.

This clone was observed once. The CDR3 DNA is TGTGCCACCAGCACGTATGGGCGTAATGAGCAGTTCTTC. Translated, it gives CATSTYGRNEQFF. The rearrangement uses TRBV15 and TRBJ2-1; the D is unclear. The CDR3 spans 13 residues. Between the trimmed V and J ends, which lost 4 bases and 7 bases, there was a span of 11 bases. CDR1 is LNHNV and CDR2 is YYDKDF in the germline V gene (reference sequence). The full variable domain, rest sourced from reference TRBV15 and TRBJ2-1, is DAMVIQNPRYQVTQFGKPVTLSCSQTLNHNVMYWYQQKSSQAPKLLFHYYDKDFNNEADTPDNFQSRRPNTSFCFLDIRSPGLGDTAMYLCATSTYGRNEQFFGPGTRLTVL.

CDR3 nucleotide sequence: TGTGCCAGCAGTCCAACAGGGGTGGCCTACGAGCAGTACTTC. This sequence encodes CASSPTGVAYEQYF. The chain combines TRBV28 with TRBJ2-7, with 7 bases lining up with TRBD1. Germline values: CDR1 MDHEN, CDR2 SYDVKM. The CDR3 spans 14 residues. With 5 bases clipped from V and 2 bases from J, the junction kept 6 bases outside the gene matches.

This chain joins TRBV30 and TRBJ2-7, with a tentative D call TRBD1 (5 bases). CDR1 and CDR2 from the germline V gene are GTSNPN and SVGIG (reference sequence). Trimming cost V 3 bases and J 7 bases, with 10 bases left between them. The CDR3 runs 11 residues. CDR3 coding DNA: TGTGCCTGGAGCACAGGTGTAGAGCAGTACTTC. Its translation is CAWSTGVEQYF.

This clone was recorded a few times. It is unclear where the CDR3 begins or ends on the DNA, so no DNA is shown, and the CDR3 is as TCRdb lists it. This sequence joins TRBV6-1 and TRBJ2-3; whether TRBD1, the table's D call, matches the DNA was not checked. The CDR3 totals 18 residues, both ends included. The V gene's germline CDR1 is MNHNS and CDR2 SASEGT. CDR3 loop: CASSESRGTEQTTKRSIF.